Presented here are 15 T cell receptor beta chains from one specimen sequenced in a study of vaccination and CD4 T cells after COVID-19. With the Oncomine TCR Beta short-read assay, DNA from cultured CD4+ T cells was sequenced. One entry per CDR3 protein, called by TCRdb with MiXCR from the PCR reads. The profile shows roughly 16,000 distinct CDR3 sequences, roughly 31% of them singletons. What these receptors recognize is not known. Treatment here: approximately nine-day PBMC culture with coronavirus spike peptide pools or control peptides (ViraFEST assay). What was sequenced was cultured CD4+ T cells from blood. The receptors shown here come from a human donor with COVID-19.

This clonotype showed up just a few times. This chain's CDR3 is CASSMARVRLANEKLFF. CDR3 sequence (DNA): TGTGCCAGTAGTATGGCGAGGGTTCGTCTGGCTAATGAAAAACTGTTTTTT. The V gene is TRBV19, the J gene TRBJ1-4; no firm D call. This CDR3 has 17 amino acids. CDR1 is LNHDA and CDR2 is SQIVND in the germline V gene (reference sequence). V gave up 3 bases and J gave up 3 bases, with 17 bases separating them.

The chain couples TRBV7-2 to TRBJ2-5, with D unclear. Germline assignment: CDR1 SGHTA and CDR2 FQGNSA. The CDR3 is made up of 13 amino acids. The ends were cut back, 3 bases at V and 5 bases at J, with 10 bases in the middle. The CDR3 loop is CASSFRLTETQYF. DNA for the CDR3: TGTGCCAGCAGCTTTCGGTTAACGGAGACCCAGTACTTC.

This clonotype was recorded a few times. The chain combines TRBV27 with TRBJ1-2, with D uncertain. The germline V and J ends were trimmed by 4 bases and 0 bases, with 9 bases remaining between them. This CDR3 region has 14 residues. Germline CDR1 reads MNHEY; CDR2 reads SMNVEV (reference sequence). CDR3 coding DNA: TGTGCCAGCAGTTCTCTTGGGACTAACTATGGCTACACCTTC. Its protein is CASSSLGTNYGYTF.

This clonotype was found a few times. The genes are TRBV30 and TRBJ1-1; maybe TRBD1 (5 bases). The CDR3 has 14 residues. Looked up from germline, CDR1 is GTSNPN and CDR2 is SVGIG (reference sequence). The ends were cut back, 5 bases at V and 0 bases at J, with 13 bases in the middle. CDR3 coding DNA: TGTGCCTGGGGGACGCGGCAGCTGAACACTGAAGCTTTCTTT. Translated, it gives CAWGTRQLNTEAFF.

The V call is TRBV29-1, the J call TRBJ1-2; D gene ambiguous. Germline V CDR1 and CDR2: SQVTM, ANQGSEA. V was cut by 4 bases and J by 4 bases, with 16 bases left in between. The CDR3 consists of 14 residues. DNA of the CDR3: TGCAGCGTTGGTCGCCGAGAGGGAACCTATGGCTACACCTTC. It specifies CSVGRREGTYGYTF. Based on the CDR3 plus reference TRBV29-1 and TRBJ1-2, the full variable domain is SAVISQKPSRDICQRGTSLTIQCQVDSQVTMMFWYRQQPGQSLTLIATANQGSEATYESGFVIDKFPISRPNLTFSTLTVSNMSPEDSSIYLCSVGRREGTYGYTFGSGTRLTVV.

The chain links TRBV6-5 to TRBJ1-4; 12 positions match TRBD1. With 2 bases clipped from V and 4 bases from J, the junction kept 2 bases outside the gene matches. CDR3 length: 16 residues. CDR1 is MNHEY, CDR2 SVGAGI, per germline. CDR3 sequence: CASSYGTGGFNEKLFF. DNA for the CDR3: TGTGCCAGCAGTTACGGGACAGGGGGCTTTAATGAAAAACTGTTTTTT.

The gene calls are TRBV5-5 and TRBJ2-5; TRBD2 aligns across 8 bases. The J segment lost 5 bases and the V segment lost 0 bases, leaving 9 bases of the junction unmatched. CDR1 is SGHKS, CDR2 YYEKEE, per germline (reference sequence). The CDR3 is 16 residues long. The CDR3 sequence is CASSLVASGGLETQYF. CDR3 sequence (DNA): TGTGCCAGCAGCTTGGTGGCGAGCGGGGGTTTGGAGACCCAGTACTTC.

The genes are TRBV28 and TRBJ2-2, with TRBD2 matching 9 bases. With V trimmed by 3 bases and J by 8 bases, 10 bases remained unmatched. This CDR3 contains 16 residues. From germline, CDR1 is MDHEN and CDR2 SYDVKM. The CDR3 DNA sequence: TGTGCCAGCAGTTTGTTCGGCGGGGGGGTTTCTGGGGAGCTGTTTTTT. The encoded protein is CASSLFGGGVSGELFF.

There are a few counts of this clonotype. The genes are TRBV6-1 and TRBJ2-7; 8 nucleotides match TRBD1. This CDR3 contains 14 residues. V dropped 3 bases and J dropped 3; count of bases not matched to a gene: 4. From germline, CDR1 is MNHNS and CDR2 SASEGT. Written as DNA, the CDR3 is TGTGCCAGCAGTGAGGTGGGACAGGACTACGAGCAGTACTTC. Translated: CASSEVGQDYEQYF.

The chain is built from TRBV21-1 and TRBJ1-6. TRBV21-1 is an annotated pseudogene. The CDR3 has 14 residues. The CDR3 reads CASSKTSVGEPLHF. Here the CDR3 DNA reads TGTGCCAGCAGCAAGACTAGCGTGGGGGAGCCCCTCCACTTT.

Here the CDR3 reads CSAELSSGGSYNTQYF. The CDR3 DNA sequence: TGCAGTGCGGAATTAAGTAGCGGGGGGTCTTATAATACGCAGTATTTT. The chain joins TRBV20-1 to TRBJ2-3; TRBD2 aligns across 10 bases. This CDR3 spans 16 amino acids. Trimming removed 6 bases from V and 7 bases from J; junction bases left unmatched: 16. Germline V lookup: CDR1 DFQATT, CDR2 SNEGSKA (reference sequence).

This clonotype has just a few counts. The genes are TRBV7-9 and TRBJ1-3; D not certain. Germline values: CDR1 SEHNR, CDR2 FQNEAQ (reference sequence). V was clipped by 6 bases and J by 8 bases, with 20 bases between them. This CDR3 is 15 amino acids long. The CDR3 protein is CASRAPRRIGDTIYF. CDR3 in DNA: TGTGCCAGCAGGGCCCCTCGGAGGATCGGTGACACCATATATTTT.

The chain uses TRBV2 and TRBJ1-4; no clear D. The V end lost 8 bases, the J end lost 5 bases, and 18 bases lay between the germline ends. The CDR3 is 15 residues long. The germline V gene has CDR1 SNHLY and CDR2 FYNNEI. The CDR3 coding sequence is TGTGCCAGCGTTGAAAGTCCCGGCGGAAATGAAAAACTGTTTTTT. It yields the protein CASVESPGGNEKLFF.

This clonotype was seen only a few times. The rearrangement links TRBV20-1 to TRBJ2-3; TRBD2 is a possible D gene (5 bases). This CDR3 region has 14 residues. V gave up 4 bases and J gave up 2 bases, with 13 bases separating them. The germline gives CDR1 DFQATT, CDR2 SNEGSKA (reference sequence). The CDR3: CSAISPGTTDTQYF. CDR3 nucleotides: TGCAGTGCTATCAGCCCGGGAACCACAGATACGCAGTATTTT.

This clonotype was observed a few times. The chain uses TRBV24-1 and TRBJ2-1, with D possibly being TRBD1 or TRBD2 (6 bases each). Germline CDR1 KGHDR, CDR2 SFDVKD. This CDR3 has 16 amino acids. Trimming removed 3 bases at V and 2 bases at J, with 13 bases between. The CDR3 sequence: CATSDSGGGTYNEQFF. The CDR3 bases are TGTGCCACCAGTGATAGTGGAGGGGGAACCTACAATGAGCAGTTCTTC.